This T cell receptor beta chain was retrieved from a study of long-term antiretroviral therapy in people with HIV. Overall study results and limits: All blood samples came from the years 2004 to 2017, possibly under older ART regimens. Controls had broader CDR3 length ranges than HIV repertoires did.

This clone was observed once. What it recognizes is unknown. Sequencing relied on immunoSEQ assay v3.0, run at survey level. The data were produced by immunoSEQ multiplex PCR, yet TCRdb's version contains in-frame clones alone and is incomplete. The sample consists of about 20,000 clones, 85% to 95% of them appearing once. Two or more post-ART PBMC samples, plus at least one pre-ART sample, were available for each donor. The CDR3 covers 12 residues. V was pared by 4 bases and J by 5 bases, with 7 bases between. Germline assignment: CDR1 SGHRS and CDR2 YFSETQ. V gene TRBV5-1 combines with J gene TRBJ2-1; D remains ambiguous. This receptor was identified in a woman in her forties or fifties with HIV. The sequenced sample was unsorted PBMCs, obtained 4.4 years after starting antiretroviral therapy. CDR3 protein: CASSLQDNEQFF. CDR3 bases: TGCGCCAGCAGCCTCCAAGACAATGAGCAGTTCTTC.